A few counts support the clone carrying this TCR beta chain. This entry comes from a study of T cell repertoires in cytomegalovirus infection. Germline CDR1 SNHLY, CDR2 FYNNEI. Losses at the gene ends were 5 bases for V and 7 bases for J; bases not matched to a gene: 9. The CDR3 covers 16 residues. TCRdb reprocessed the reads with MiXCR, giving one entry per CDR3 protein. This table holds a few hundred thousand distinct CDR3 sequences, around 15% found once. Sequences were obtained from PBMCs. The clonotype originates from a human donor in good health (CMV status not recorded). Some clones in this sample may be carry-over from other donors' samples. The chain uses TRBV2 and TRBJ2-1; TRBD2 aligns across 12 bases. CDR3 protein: CASSLRLAGDQNEQFF. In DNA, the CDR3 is TGTGCCAGCAGTCTTCGACTAGCGGGAGATCAGAATGAGCAGTTCTTC.